A single sample gave rise to the 22 T cell receptor beta chains below, sequenced in a study of CD4 T cells in relation to SARS-CoV-2 and coronaviruses. Repertoires were generated with immunoSEQ multiplex PCR, while TCRdb's copy carries only in-frame clones and drops some. The data show roughly 24,000 clones, 75% to 80% seen once. CD4+ T cells from unexposed donors were obtained before the COVID-19 pandemic (2011-2018). After ten to eleven days of culture, CD4+ T cells were isolated. For these TCRs, the target antigens are not known. Sequencing was done on a sample of CD4+ T cells from PBMCs, cultured in vitro. Every receptor here comes from a human donor in good health.

This clone was detected only a few times. The chain couples TRBV7-9 to TRBJ1-1; D may be TRBD1 (6 bases). The CDR3 covers 13 residues. Germline CDR1 SEHNR, CDR2 FQNEAQ (reference sequence). V lost 8 bases to trimming and J lost 4 bases, with 14 bases between them. The CDR3 is CASDHGGVTEAFF. The CDR3 DNA is TGTGCCAGCGACCACGGGGGCGTCACTGAAGCTTTCTTT.

V gene TRBV30 combines with J gene TRBJ1-1; a possible D gene is TRBD1 (6 bases). The CDR3 spans 14 residues. Trimming removed 0 bases from V and 4 bases from J, with 12 bases in between. CDR1 is GTSNPN, CDR2 SVGIG, per germline (reference sequence). In DNA form, the CDR3 reads TGTGCCTGGAGTGTCGGAGGGGGAGGCACTGAAGCTTTCTTT. Translated, it gives CAWSVGGGGTEAFF.

This clone appeared a few times. The chain carries TRBV30 and TRBJ1-5, with a tentative D call TRBD1 (6 bases). Trimming pared 0 bases from V and 6 bases from J, leaving 12 bases between. In germline, CDR1 is GTSNPN, CDR2 SVGIG (reference sequence). This CDR3 spans 14 amino acids. CDR3 residues: CAWSVGKGGQPQHF. The CDR3 nucleotides are TGTGCCTGGAGTGTAGGAAAAGGGGGTCAGCCCCAGCATTTT.

This chain links TRBV28 with TRBJ1-2; possibly TRBD1 for D (6 bases). This CDR3 comprises 13 residues. The germline V and J ends were trimmed by 7 bases and 4 bases, with 13 bases remaining between them. Germline V CDR1 and CDR2: MDHEN, SYDVKM. The CDR3 here is CASIGGRGYGYTF. CDR3 in DNA: TGTGCCAGCATAGGGGGAAGGGGCTATGGCTACACCTTC.

The gene calls are TRBV28 and TRBJ1-2; D remains ambiguous. V was cut by 5 bases and J by 2 bases, with 12 bases left in between. Germline V gene sequence: CDR1 MDHEN, CDR2 SYDVKM. The length of the CDR3 is 14 residues. This CDR3 is CASSPRRRNYGYTF. As DNA, the CDR3 is TGTGCCAGCAGTCCCCGCCGGCGGAACTATGGCTACACCTTC.

The CDR3 DNA reads TGTGCCAGCAGATTTAGACTAGCGGGAGAAGGGGCAGATACGCAGTATTTT. Residues: CASRFRLAGEGADTQYF. The rearrangement joins TRBV27 to TRBJ2-3; 12 positions agree with TRBD2. The germline CDR1 and CDR2 sequences are MNHEY and SMNVEV (reference sequence). With V trimmed by 6 bases and J by 4 bases, 11 bases remained unmatched. This CDR3 has 17 residues.

The chain joins TRBV6-6 to TRBJ2-7, with D hard to call. The CDR3 contains 13 residues. CDR1 and CDR2 from the germline V gene are MNHNY and SVGAGI (reference sequence). The V end lost 7 bases, the J end lost 0 bases, and 10 bases lay between the germline ends. CDR3: CASMRESSYEQYF. CDR3 nucleotides: TGTGCCAGCATGAGAGAGAGCTCCTACGAGCAGTACTTC.

This chain links TRBV9 with TRBJ1-5, with unresolved D. The CDR3 loop spans 16 amino acids. Germline CDR1 reads SGDLS; CDR2 reads YYNGEE. V dropped 2 bases and J dropped 4 bases, with 16 bases sitting between them. The CDR3 reads CASSVRIRGENQPQHF. The CDR3 DNA is TGTGCCAGCAGCGTTAGGATCCGGGGAGAGAATCAGCCCCAGCATTTT.

The V gene is TRBV19, the J gene TRBJ2-5; a weak D match, TRBD2 (6 bases). This CDR3 spans 17 amino acids. Trimming shortened V by 5 bases and J by 1 base, and 20 bases separated the two germline ends. Germline lookup yields CDR1 LNHDA and CDR2 SQIVND (reference sequence). CDR3 in DNA: TGTGCCAGTAGTCCCTCTTCAACGGGAGCGGGCCAAGAGACCCAGTACTTC. Translating gives CASSPSSTGAGQETQYF.

The chain combines TRBV12-5 with TRBJ2-1; D is possibly TRBD1 (6 bases). The CDR3 extends over 15 amino acids. The V and J ends lost 1 base and 8 bases respectively, with 15 bases between them. Germline assignment: CDR1 LGHNT and CDR2 FRNRAP. The CDR3 loop is CASGLAQGLGDEQFF. The DNA of the CDR3 is TGTGCTAGTGGTTTGGCCCAGGGGCTGGGGGATGAGCAGTTCTTC. The variable domain in full, with the rest retrieved from reference TRBV12-5 and TRBJ2-1, is DARVTQTPRHKVTEMGQEVTMRCQPILGHNTVFWYRQTMMQGLELLAYFRNRAPLDDSGMPKDRFSAEMPDATLATLKIQPSEPRDSAVYFCASGLAQGLGDEQFFGPGTRLTVL.

This clone was recorded only once. The chain couples TRBV10-1 to TRBJ2-2; TRBD2 agrees at 14 bases. Germline CDR1 reads WNHNN; CDR2 reads SYGVQD (reference sequence). V lost 0 bases to trimming and J lost 5 bases; unmatched junction nucleotides: 5. CDR3 length equals 18 residues. The DNA of the CDR3 is TGCGCCAGCAGTGAGTCGAGGGGGACTAGCGGGAGTACCGGGGAGCTGTTTTTT. It codes for CASSESRGTSGSTGELFF.

The rearrangement joins TRBV5-1 to TRBJ2-5; 9 positions agree with TRBD1. Germline CDR1 is SGHRS and CDR2 is YFSETQ. With V trimmed by 4 bases and J by 2 bases, 9 bases remained unmatched. The CDR3 covers 16 residues. CDR3 bases: TGCGCCAGCAGCCCAACCGGGACAGGGTCACAAGAGACCCAGTACTTC. Amino acid sequence: CASSPTGTGSQETQYF.

The chain carries TRBV14 and TRBJ2-2; 16 bases map to TRBD2. Trimming took 0 bases from V and 6 from J; bases not matched to a gene: 4. CDR1 and CDR2 (germline): SGHDN, FVKESK. This CDR3 is built from 18 residues. The chain's CDR3 is CASSQDKGLAGGPGELFF. For the CDR3, the DNA is TGTGCCAGCAGCCAAGATAAGGGACTAGCGGGAGGGCCCGGGGAGCTGTTTTTT.

The sample holds a few counts of this clone. The chain is built from TRBV7-3 and TRBJ1-2; 7 bases match TRBD1. The V gene's germline CDR1 is SGHTA and CDR2 FQGTGA. The CDR3 contains 13 residues. V was clipped by 3 bases and J by 3 bases; unmatched bases: 1. In nucleotides, the CDR3 is TGTGCCAGCAGCTTCCAGGGGGACTATGGCTACACCTTC. It yields the protein CASSFQGDYGYTF.

This sequence joins TRBV20-1 and TRBJ2-5; D is ambiguous. This CDR3 is 16 amino acids long. V was cut by 3 bases and J by 2 bases, with 19 bases left in between. Germline V CDR1 and CDR2: DFQATT, SNEGSKA (reference sequence). The CDR3 sequence: CSASSISFIKQETQYF. CDR3 nucleotides: TGCAGTGCTAGTTCCATCTCGTTTATCAAGCAAGAGACCCAGTACTTC.

Here the CDR3 reads CASSMTGFNEQFF. The CDR3 DNA reads TGTGCCAGTAGTATGACAGGGTTCAATGAGCAGTTCTTC. This chain links TRBV19 with TRBJ2-1; TRBD1 agrees at 7 bases. The germline V gene has CDR1 LNHDA and CDR2 SQIVND (reference sequence). Losses at the gene ends were 3 bases for V and 6 bases for J; bases not matched to a gene: 2. This CDR3 comprises 13 residues. The full variable domain, in which reference TRBV19 and TRBJ2-1 provide the parts outside the CDR3, is DGGITQSPKYLFRKEGQNVTLSCEQNLNHDAMYWYRQDPGQGLRLIYYSQIVNDFQKGDIAEGYSVSREKKESFPLTVTSAQKNPTAFYLCASSMTGFNEQFFGPGTRLTVL.

The chain employs TRBV7-8 and TRBJ2-7; 9 nucleotides agree with TRBD2. Germline V gene data show CDR1 as SGHVS and CDR2 as FQNEAQ. The CDR3 is 13 amino acids. V trimming: 1 base; J trimming: 9 bases; junction bases outside the gene matches: 4. Written as DNA, the CDR3 is TGTGCCAGCAGCTTAGTGGCGGGAGGGGTGCAGTACTTC. Translating gives CASSLVAGGVQYF. The variable domain in full, with the rest retrieved from reference TRBV7-8 and TRBJ2-7, is GAGVSQSPRYKVAKRGQDVALRCDPISGHVSLFWYQQALGQGPEFLTYFQNEAQLDKSGLPSDRFFAERPEGSVSTLKIQRTQQEDSAVYLCASSLVAGGVQYFGPGTRLTVT.

This clone is deemed large. The rearrangement joins TRBV5-1 to TRBJ2-5; D remains unclear. The CDR3 is 15 amino acids. Deletions cut 0 bases from V and 1 base from J, with 10 bases between. Germline loops: CDR1 SGHRS, CDR2 YFSETQ. The CDR3 DNA sequence: TGCGCCAGCAGCTTGGGCGGACGGCTCCAAGAGACCCAGTACTTC. Translation gives CASSLGGRLQETQYF.

This chain connects TRBV21-1 to TRBJ2-7; the table gives TRBD1 as D, unverified against the DNA. TRBV21-1 constitutes a pseudogene. The CDR3 has 15 amino acids. The CDR3 loop reads CASSSRDRDFDEQYF. CDR3 nucleotides: TGTGCCAGCAGCAGCCGGGACAGGGATTTCGACGAGCAGTACTTC.

The chain combines TRBV27 with TRBJ1-2; 12 positions agree with TRBD1. J gave up 6 bases and V 3 bases, and 8 bases lay outside the gene matches. Germline lookup yields CDR1 MNHEY and CDR2 SMNVEV (reference sequence). CDR3 size: 16 residues. CDR3 nucleotide sequence: TGTGCCAGCAGTTTCTCCGGGACAGGGGGCCGGGATGGCTACACCTTC. Amino acids: CASSFSGTGGRDGYTF.

V and J are TRBV9 and TRBJ2-1; D unclear. Between the trimmed V and J ends, which lost 2 bases and 0 bases, there was a span of 12 bases. Germline CDR1 reads SGDLS; CDR2 reads YYNGEE. The CDR3 consists of 16 residues. The CDR3: CASSVGLVSSYNEQFF. CDR3 coding DNA: TGTGCCAGCAGCGTCGGTCTCGTGAGCTCCTACAATGAGCAGTTCTTC.

In its sample, this clone was seen once. The V call is TRBV11-2, the J call TRBJ2-1; D perhaps matches TRBD2 (6 bases). Germline-derived CDR1 and CDR2 are SGHAT and FQNNGV. The V end was cut by 3 bases, the J end by 4 bases, with 10 bases between. CDR3 length: 14 amino acids. Written as DNA, the CDR3 is TGTGCCAGCAGCTTCCTGGGACTTTACAATGAGCAGTTCTTC. This gives the protein CASSFLGLYNEQFF.